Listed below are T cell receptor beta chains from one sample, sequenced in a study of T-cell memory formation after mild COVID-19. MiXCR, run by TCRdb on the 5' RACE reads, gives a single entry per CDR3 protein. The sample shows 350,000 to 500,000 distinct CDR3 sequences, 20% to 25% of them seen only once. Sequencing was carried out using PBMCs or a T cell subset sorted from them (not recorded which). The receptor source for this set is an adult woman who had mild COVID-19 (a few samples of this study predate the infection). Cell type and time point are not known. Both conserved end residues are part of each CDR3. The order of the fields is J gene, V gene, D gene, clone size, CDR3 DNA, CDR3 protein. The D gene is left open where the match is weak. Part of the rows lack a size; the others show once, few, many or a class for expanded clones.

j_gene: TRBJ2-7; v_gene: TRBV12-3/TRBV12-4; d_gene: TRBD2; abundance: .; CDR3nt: TGTGCCAGCAGTTTAGGGGGGGGACTAGCGAACGACGAGCAGTACTTC; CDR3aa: CASSLGGGLANDEQYF
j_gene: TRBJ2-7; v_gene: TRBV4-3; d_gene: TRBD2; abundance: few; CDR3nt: TGCGCCAGCAGCCAAGACCCTAGCGGGGCCTCCTACGAGCAGTACTTC; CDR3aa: CASSQDPSGASYEQYF
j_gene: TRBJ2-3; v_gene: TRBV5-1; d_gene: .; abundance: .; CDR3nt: TGCGCCAGCAGCCTCCAGGGGCAAACTAGCACAGATACGCAGTATTTT; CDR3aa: CASSLQGQTSTDTQYF
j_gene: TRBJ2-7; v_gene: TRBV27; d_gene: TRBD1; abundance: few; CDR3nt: TGTGCCAGCAGTTTCCCCAAACAGGGGGCAGGCTACGAGCAGTACTTC; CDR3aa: CASSFPKQGAGYEQYF
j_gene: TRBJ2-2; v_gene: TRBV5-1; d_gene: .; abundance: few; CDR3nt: TGCGCCAGCAGTGCCGGGTACACCGGGGAGCTGTTTTTT; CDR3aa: CASSAGYTGELFF
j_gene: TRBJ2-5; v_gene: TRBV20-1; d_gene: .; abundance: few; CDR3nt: TGCAGTGCTAGGGGGGGGGCAGCGAGAGAAGAGACCCAGTACTTC; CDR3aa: CSARGGAAREETQYF
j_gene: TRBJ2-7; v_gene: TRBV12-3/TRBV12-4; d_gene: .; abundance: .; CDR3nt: TGTGCCAGCAGTTCCGGGCCCCGCAGGGAGCAGTACTTC; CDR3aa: CASSSGPRREQYF
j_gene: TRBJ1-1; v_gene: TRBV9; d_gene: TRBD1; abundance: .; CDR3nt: TGTGCCAGCAGCACTTCGCAGGGGGGATGGACTGAAGCTTTCTTT; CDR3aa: CASSTSQGGWTEAFF
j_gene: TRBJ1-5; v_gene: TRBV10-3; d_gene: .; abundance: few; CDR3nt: TGTGCCATCAGTGAGTCAGCAAATCAGCCCCAGCATTTT; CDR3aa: CAISESANQPQHF
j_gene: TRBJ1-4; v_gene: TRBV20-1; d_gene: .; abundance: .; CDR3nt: TGCAGTGCTAGAGAGGGGACTTATAATGAAAAACTGTTTTTT; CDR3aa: CSAREGTYNEKLFF
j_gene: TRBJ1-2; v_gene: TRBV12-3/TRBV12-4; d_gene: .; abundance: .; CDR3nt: TGTGCCAGCAGTTTCGGCGGGCCTACGGGAGGCTACACCTTC; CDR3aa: CASSFGGPTGGYTF
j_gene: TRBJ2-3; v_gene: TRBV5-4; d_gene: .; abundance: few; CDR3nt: TGTGCCAGCAGCCTGCCCCTAGCAGATACGCAGTATTTT; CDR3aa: CASSLPLADTQYF
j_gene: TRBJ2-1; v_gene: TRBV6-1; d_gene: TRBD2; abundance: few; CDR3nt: TGTGCCAGCAGTGAGCGACTAGCGGGGGGGATTTGGAATGAGCAGTTCTTC; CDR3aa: CASSERLAGGIWNEQFF
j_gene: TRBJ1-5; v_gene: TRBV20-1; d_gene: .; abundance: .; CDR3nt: TGCAGTGCTTCCGTTGCGGGGGTAGGACAGCCCCAGCATTTT; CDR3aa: CSASVAGVGQPQHF
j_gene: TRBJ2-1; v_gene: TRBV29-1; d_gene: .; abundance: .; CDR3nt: TGCAGCGTTGAGGGGGTAACCCCGGGGTACAATGAGCAGTTCTTC; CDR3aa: CSVEGVTPGYNEQFF
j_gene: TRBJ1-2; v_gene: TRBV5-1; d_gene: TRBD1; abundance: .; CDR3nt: TGCGCCAGCAGCTTGGCCGACAGGGTGGACTATGGCTACACCTTC; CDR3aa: CASSLADRVDYGYTF
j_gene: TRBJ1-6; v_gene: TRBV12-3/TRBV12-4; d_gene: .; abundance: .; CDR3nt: TGTGCCAGCAGTTTTCGACCGAAGACTAATTCACCCCTCCACTTT; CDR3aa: CASSFRPKTNSPLHF
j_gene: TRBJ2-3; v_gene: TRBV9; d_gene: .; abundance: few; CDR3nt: TGTGCCAGCAGCGTCCTTACAGGAGAAACGCAGTATTTT; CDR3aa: CASSVLTGETQYF
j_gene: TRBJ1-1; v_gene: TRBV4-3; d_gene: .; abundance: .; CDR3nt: TGCGCCAGCAGCCAAGTGGCGGGACACACTGAAGCTTTCTTT; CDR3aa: CASSQVAGHTEAFF
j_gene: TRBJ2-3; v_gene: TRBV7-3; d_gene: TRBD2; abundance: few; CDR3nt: TGTGCCAGCAGCCCCGGGACTAGCCATAGCACAGATACGCAGTATTTT; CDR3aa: CASSPGTSHSTDTQYF
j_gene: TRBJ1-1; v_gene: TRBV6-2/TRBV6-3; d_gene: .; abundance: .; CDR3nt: TGTGCCAGCAGAGAACATCCGGGGCGCACTGAAGCTTTCTTT; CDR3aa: CASREHPGRTEAFF
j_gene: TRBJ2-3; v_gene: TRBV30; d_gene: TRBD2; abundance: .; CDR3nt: TGTGCCTGGAGTTCACTACGACTAGCGGGGGTCACAGATACGCAGTATTTT; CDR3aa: CAWSSLRLAGVTDTQYF
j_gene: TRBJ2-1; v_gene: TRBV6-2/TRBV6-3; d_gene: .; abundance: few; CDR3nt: TGTGCCAGCACGGGGTTGGGCCTGGACTACAATGAGCAGTTCTTC; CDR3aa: CASTGLGLDYNEQFF
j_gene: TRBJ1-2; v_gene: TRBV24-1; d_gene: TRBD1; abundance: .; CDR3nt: TGTGCCACCCAGACAGGGTCGAACTATGGCTACACCTTC; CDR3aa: CATQTGSNYGYTF
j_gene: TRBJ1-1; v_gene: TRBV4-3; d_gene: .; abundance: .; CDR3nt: TGCGCCAGCAGTCAAGACCCGGGGATCGCTGAAGCTTTCTTT; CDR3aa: CASSQDPGIAEAFF
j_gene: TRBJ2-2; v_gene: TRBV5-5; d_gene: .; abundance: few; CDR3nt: TGTGCCAGCAGCTTAAGCCTGGGGGCGAACACCGGGGAGCTGTTTTTT; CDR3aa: CASSLSLGANTGELFF
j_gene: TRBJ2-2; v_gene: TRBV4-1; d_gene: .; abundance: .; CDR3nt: TGCGCCAGCAAGAGACAGGAGGAAGGCGGGGAGCTGTTTTTT; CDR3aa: CASKRQEEGGELFF
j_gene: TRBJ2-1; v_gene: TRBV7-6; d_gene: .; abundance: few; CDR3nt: TGTGCCAGCGTTGGAGTGGGGCACTACAATGAGCAGTTCTTC; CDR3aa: CASVGVGHYNEQFF
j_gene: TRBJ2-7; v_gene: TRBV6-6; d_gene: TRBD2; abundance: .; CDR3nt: TGTGCCACCTCGCGGGGGTTCGAAGGCGAGCAGTACTTC; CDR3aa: CATSRGFEGEQYF
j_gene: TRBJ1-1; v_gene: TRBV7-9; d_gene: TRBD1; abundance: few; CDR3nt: TGTGCCAGCAGCTTAGGACAGGGTGGAGTGAACACTGAAGCTTTCTTT; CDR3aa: CASSLGQGGVNTEAFF
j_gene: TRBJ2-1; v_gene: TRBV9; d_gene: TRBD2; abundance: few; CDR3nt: TGTGCCAGCGGCCGAGCCAGCGGGAGTAAGGGTGAGCAGTTCTTC; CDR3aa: CASGRASGSKGEQFF
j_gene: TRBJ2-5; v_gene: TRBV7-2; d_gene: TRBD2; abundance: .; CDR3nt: TGTGCCAGCAGCATAAGCCGGACTAGCGGGAGTTCCCGGGCAACCCAGTACTTC; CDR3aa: CASSISRTSGSSRATQYF
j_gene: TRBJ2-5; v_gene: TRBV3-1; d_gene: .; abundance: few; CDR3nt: TGTGCCAGCAGCCAAGGTCAACGTGGACATCTACGGACCCAGTACTTC; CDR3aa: CASSQGQRGHLRTQYF